This TCR beta chain was obtained from a study of graft-versus-host responses after intestinal transplantation (dated by TCRdb to the early 2020s). Turning to the overall study: Recipients received multivisceral, liver-intestinal, or isolated intestinal transplants. Anti-thymocyte globulin induction was given to all recipients, followed by maintenance tacrolimus and steroids for about 3 years. After intestinal transplantation, graft-versus-host and host-versus-graft alloreactive T cell clones were followed in the graft, circulation and bone marrow using bulk TCR-beta CDR3 sequencing. To identify alloreactive clones, pre-transplant mixed lymphocyte reaction products were sequenced and then compared with unstimulated pre-transplant donor and recipient T cells. The cohort enrolled 20 to 25 intestinal transplant recipients including one retransplant, and a few patients lacking pretransplant specimens were excluded. Donor T cell macrochimerism was defined as a peak of at least 4% donor T cells among recipient peripheral blood mononuclear cells. Rather than going through the commercial service, samples from a few later patients were sequenced in-house on an Illumina MiSeq and processed with MiXCR. General study outcomes and caveats: GvH clones were detected in recipient bone marrow, and some of these GvH clones were observed earlier in ileal mucosa or blood, consistent with an intestinal mucosal origin. The conclusions were limited by the relatively low number and heterogeneity of the intestinal transplant patients. High GvH to HvG T cell clonal ratios were observed in the allografts of patients with donor T cell macrochimerism. Early after transplant, peak levels of circulating GvH clones were found to be associated with declines in HvG clones.

CDR1 and CDR2, per the germline V gene (reference sequence), are MNHEY and SMNVEV. The CDR3 holds 14 amino acids from the cysteine to the phenylalanine. Just CDR3 DNA is preserved here, 42 bases in frame from base 1. V lost 3 bases and J lost 3 bases, and the count of bases not matched to a germline gene is 2. Blood samples were collected up to 4 times in the first month after transplant and then at least monthly when available. Library preparation was by the immunoSEQ multiplex PCR assay. Adaptive Biotechnologies carried out high-throughput TCR-beta CDR3 sequencing of genomic DNA for most patients. As for the authors' bioinformatics: Adaptive's ImmunoSEQ software supplied the TCR sequencing data for around 19 patients, while MiXCR and VDJtools were used to process a few other patients. CDR3 nucleotide sequences shared by donor and recipient were removed because the origin of these sequences could not be assigned. To count as alloreactive, a clone needed at least 2-fold expansion over unstimulated cells and a minimum CFSE-low frequency of 0.002% (template counts) or 0.001% (read counts). Mappable clones were those detected in sequenced pre-transplant spleen, lymph node, or MLR CFSE-low populations of the donor or recipient. Cumulative frequency of alloreactive clones was calculated as a percentage of all sequences weighted by copy number. TCRdb re-hosts the immuneACCESS table, in-frame sequences only. Its copies lack some clones; in the studies checked, an unresolved V gene accounts for under half of them, and the cause for the rest is not known. From that table come the V and J calls and clone size; the DNA was used to work out D and trimming. This sample lists tens of thousands of clones; approximately 82% were detected once. The top ten hold roughly 1.1% of the sample.

A note on this clone: No antigen is known for it. Base qualities are not at hand, and no much larger clone is one base apart.

This material consisted of PBMCs, taken 28 days after intestinal transplant. This receptor was obtained from a human patient who received an intestinal transplant, so some T cells may come from the graft donor. The rearrangement combines TRBV27 with TRBJ2-1, and 7 junctional nucleotides match TRBD1. The DNA is TGTGCCAGCAGTTTTGGACAGGTCTACAATGAGCAGTTCTTC. Its coded protein is CASSFGQVYNEQFF.